The 13 T cell receptor beta chains listed next were all sequenced from one sample in a study of T cell changes during pregnancy in multiple sclerosis. Generated by immunoSEQ multiplex PCR, the TCRdb table keeps only in-frame clones and is missing some. The data contain tens of thousands of clones, roughly 90% of them singletons. This material consisted of CD8+ T cells from peripheral blood mononuclear cells, taken in the third trimester of pregnancy. The origin of the receptors is a female donor with multiple sclerosis, enrolled in a pregnancy study.

This chain connects TRBV5-4 to TRBJ1-4; 7 positions agree with TRBD1. The CDR3 covers 16 residues. CDR1 and CDR2 (germline): SGHNT, YYREEE (reference sequence). The V segment lost 0 bases and the J segment 2 bases; nucleotides outside the gene matches: 4. CDR3 region: CASSLEGQPTNEKLFF. In DNA, the CDR3 is TGTGCCAGCAGCTTGGAGGGACAGCCCACTAATGAAAAACTGTTTTTT.

The chain carries TRBV6-5 and TRBJ2-7, with D unclear. The CDR3 is 11 residues long. Trimming shortened V by 2 bases and J by 5 bases, and 4 bases separated the two germline ends. Germline lookup yields CDR1 MNHEY and CDR2 SVGAGI. The CDR3 DNA reads as TGTGCCAGCAGTTACGGGCACGAGCAGTACTTC. Translating it yields CASSYGHEQYF.

The rearrangement joins TRBV11-2 to TRBJ2-7, with 9 bases fitting TRBD2. J was trimmed by 3 bases and V by 3 bases; bases with no gene match: 3. Germline V lookup: CDR1 SGHAT, CDR2 FQNNGV. CDR3 length: 14 amino acids. CDR3 residues: CASSLRLADYEQYF. DNA for the CDR3: TGTGCCAGCAGCTTGAGACTAGCGGACTACGAGCAGTACTTC.

J is TRBJ1-1 and V is TRBV7-9; 7 nucleotides agree with TRBD1. Trimming took 6 bases from V and 3 from J; bases not matched to a gene: 7. Germline V gene lookup returns CDR1 SEHNR and CDR2 FQNEAQ (reference sequence). The CDR3 sequence is 14 residues long. In DNA form, the CDR3 reads TGTGCCAGCAGAGAGAGGGGGCCGGACACTGAAGCTTTCTTT. Amino acids: CASRERGPDTEAFF.

V gene TRBV2 combines with J gene TRBJ2-1, with 11 bases that match TRBD2. The V segment lost 6 bases and the J segment 7 bases; nucleotides outside the gene matches: 14. CDR1 SNHLY and CDR2 FYNNEI come from the germline V gene. The CDR3 loop spans 17 amino acids. This chain's CDR3 is CASRTSRLAGTTNEQFF. Written as DNA, the CDR3 is TGTGCCAGCAGAACTAGCCGACTAGCGGGAACTACTAATGAGCAGTTCTTC.

This sequence joins TRBV5-1 and TRBJ2-1; 8 bases agree with TRBD1. The V gene end was trimmed by 4 bases and the J gene end by 5 bases; junction bases not matched to a gene: 5. This CDR3 is built from 14 residues. Germline V gene lookup returns CDR1 SGHRS and CDR2 YFSETQ. This chain's CDR3 is CASSIGQGNNEQFF. The DNA of the CDR3 is TGCGCCAGCAGCATTGGACAGGGAAACAATGAGCAGTTCTTC.

This rearrangement joins TRBV4-1 to TRBJ1-5; a weak D match, TRBD1 (6 bases). The CDR3 is 14 amino acids. With 3 bases removed from V and 7 bases from J, the gap between germline ends came to 13 bases. The germline V gene encodes CDR1 MGHRA and CDR2 YSYEKL. CDR3: CASSHLTGRQPQHF. The DNA of the CDR3 is TGCGCCAGCAGCCATCTAACAGGGCGACAGCCCCAGCATTTT.

This clone was seen only once. The V call is TRBV27, the J call TRBJ1-1, with a tentative D call TRBD1 (5 bases). The CDR3 runs to 14 residues. Trimming pared 4 bases from V and 7 bases from J, leaving 16 bases between. Germline CDR1 and CDR2: MNHEY and SMNVEV (reference sequence). This CDR3 is CASSSQVHFDEAFF. CDR3 DNA sequence: TGTGCCAGCAGTTCACAGGTCCACTTTGATGAAGCTTTCTTT.

J is TRBJ2-1 and V is TRBV7-9; the match to TRBD2 covers 8 bases. Germline assignment: CDR1 SEHNR and CDR2 FQNEAQ (reference sequence). There are 15 residues in the CDR3. The V gene end was trimmed by 4 bases and the J gene end by 1 base; junction bases not matched to a gene: 3. The CDR3 is CASSYRLASYNEQFF. CDR3 sequence (DNA): TGTGCCAGCAGCTACCGACTAGCGTCCTACAATGAGCAGTTCTTC.

V gene TRBV10-2 combines with J gene TRBJ1-1; D call uncertain. The CDR3 is made up of 12 amino acids. Per germline, CDR1 WSHSY and CDR2 SAAADI. With 6 bases removed from V and 2 bases from J, the gap between germline ends came to 7 bases. The CDR3 coding sequence is TGCGCCAGCAGGCGAGGAAACACTGAAGCTTTCTTT. This codes for CASRRGNTEAFF.

The chain joins TRBV30 to TRBJ1-1; D not resolved. In germline, CDR1 is GTSNPN, CDR2 SVGIG (reference sequence). CDR3 length equals 12 residues. The V end lost 4 bases, the J end lost 2 bases, and 8 bases lay between the germline ends. This CDR3 reads CAWNFGNTEAFF. CDR3 DNA: TGTGCCTGGAATTTCGGTAACACTGAAGCTTTCTTT.

The chain links TRBV11-2 to TRBJ2-2, with no clear D. This CDR3 is built from 12 residues. V shed 2 bases and J shed 6 bases, with 4 bases lying between them. Germline CDR1 reads SGHAT; CDR2 reads FQNNGV. CDR3 sequence: CASSLLAGELFF. CDR3 nucleotides: TGTGCCAGCAGCTTATTAGCCGGGGAGCTGTTTTTT.

V gene TRBV6-1 combines with J gene TRBJ2-2, with 9 bases aligning to TRBD1. The CDR3 is 15 amino acids. CDR1 and CDR2 (germline): MNHNS, SASEGT. J gave up 4 bases and V 2 bases, and 2 bases lay outside the gene matches. The chain's CDR3 is CASSEMTGGTGELFF. The CDR3 DNA reads TGTGCCAGCAGTGAAATGACAGGGGGCACCGGGGAGCTGTTTTTT.